This entry describes one TCR beta chain. This clonotype has at least ten counts. No cognate antigen has been identified for it. No qualities accompany the bases; no much larger clone lies one base away. The record originates from a study of early T cells in non-severe SARS-CoV-2 infection (dated by TCRdb to about 2021). Turning to the overall study: Because TCR sequencing relied on bulk RNA taken from unsorted whole blood, pairing of alpha and beta chains was not possible. The paper's findings and limits, for the study overall: VDJdb matching was skewed toward anti-spike CD8 responses and likely underestimated virus-specific expansions, missing private and CD4 specificities.

The CDR3 runs 12 amino acids, cysteine and phenylalanine included. The entry retains the CDR3 DNA only, 36 bases that are in frame from base 1. V is cut by 4 bases and J by 7 bases, and the space between the germline ends is 10 bases. From a lookup of the germline V gene, CDR1 and CDR2 are SQVTM and ANQGSEA. Set within a cohort of healthcare workers in London, UK, this nested case-control study involved weekly PCR testing of nasopharyngeal swabs along with blood sampling. Healthcare workers were enrolled in the week of the UK lockdown, from 23 to 31 March 2020, and were followed every week for up to 16 weeks. The method was 5' RACE. Sequencing took place on a NextSeq 500. Unique molecular identifiers were attached to individual cDNA molecules in the TCR library protocol so that sequencing error and PCR bias could be corrected. Both TCR alpha and beta chains were sequenced, and tight co-correlation was observed between alpha and beta sequence abundances in each sample. The authors processed their data as follows. V gene, J gene and CDR3 annotation of TCR sequences was performed with Decombinator V4. TCRs were defined as expanded if a significant change between any two time points was detected under a Poisson model with p below 0.0001. TCR abundances were normalised to the total number of TCRs sequenced in each sample and reported as counts per million. TRAV1-2 paired with TRAJ12, TRAJ20 or TRAJ33 defined MAIT TCRs, while TRAV10 paired with TRAJ18 defined iNKT TCRs. VDJdb, accessed 1 November 2021, was searched for CMV, EBV and SARS-CoV-2 annotated TCRs, excluding TCRs annotated for multiple antigens. TCRdb ran its own pipeline on the public reads, namely fastp trimming at Q25 and MiXCR clone calling, and kept in-frame beta chains. Here each entry gathers all rows of one CDR3 protein and keeps the most common genes and DNA. It is TCRdb's table, rather than the study itself, that gives the V and J calls and clone size. In this sample the table shows 70,000 or so distinct CDR3 sequences, approximately 12% of which occur a single time. Jointly, the top ten make up roughly 1.3% of the sample.

The rearrangement joined TRBV29-1 to TRBJ1-4; confidence is insufficient to name the D gene. This clonotype was obtained from an adult who was a healthcare worker with PCR-confirmed SARS-CoV-2 infection or an uninfected control (not recorded which). The sample was whole blood. The CDR3 loop reads CSVVEEGEKLFF. The DNA reads as follows: TGCAGCGTTGTGGAGGAAGGTGAAAAACTGTTTTTT.